Reported below is one T cell receptor beta chain. Its antigen is undetermined. Together with a sample-barcoded 5' primer, a J-beta primer mix was included in a second PCR lasting about 7 to 11 cycles. Each CDR3 protein is one row after TCRdb ran MiXCR on the 5' RACE reads. This table has approximately 900,000 distinct CDR3 sequences, roughly 28% appearing once. The data derive from a study of blood T cells in healthy people across ages. Study findings and constraints: When set beside aged donors, long-lived donors presented more naive CD4+ cells and higher diversity.

The V end was cut by 1 base, the J end by 2 bases, with 21 bases between. Germline CDR1 SGHRS, CDR2 YFSETQ. This CDR3 has 18 residues. The sample was also linked to a second study, of T cells of mothers and their children. From that paper: Not a single persistent microchimeric T cell clone was detected.

The chain links TRBV5-1 to TRBJ1-1; D might be TRBD1 (5 bases). The TCR sequence derives from a woman in her thirties or forties in good health. What was sequenced was blood. The CDR3 region is CASSLRSRGRVGNTEAFF. CDR3 DNA sequence: TGCGCCAGCAGCTTGCGATCGCGGGGCAGGGTTGGAAACACTGAAGCTTTCTTT.